This TCR beta chain was documented in a study of blood T cell repertoires in COVID-19. Study at large: Specimens from acute and convalescent COVID-19 originated in the United States, Italy and Spain.

Sequencing used immunoSEQ multiplex PCR; TCRdb keeps in-frame clones, though not all of them. The table shows 270,000 or so clones, with 89% occurring only once. The CDR3 spans 16 residues. Trimming at V came to 0 bases and at J to 2 bases, leaving 5 bases not matched to a gene. CDR1 and CDR2 (germline): MNHEY, SVGAGI. The chain carries TRBV6-5 and TRBJ2-3; TRBD2 agrees at 7 bases. Specimen: peripheral blood. The clonotype originates from a woman aged 25 to 39 with COVID-19, enrolled during active disease. The CDR3 DNA reads TGTGCCAGCAGTTACTCCGCTAGCGGACTCACAGATACGCAGTATTTT. Its translation is CASSYSASGLTDTQYF.